One sample yielded the 26 T cell receptor beta chains listed below, sequenced in a study of blood T cell repertoires in COVID-19. Generated by immunoSEQ multiplex PCR, the TCRdb table keeps only in-frame clones and is missing some. The sample carries around 190,000 clones, 88% recorded once. The sample consisted of peripheral blood. These receptors originate from a man aged 50 to 59 with COVID-19, enrolled during active disease.

This sequence joins TRBV19 and TRBJ2-2; 8 bases line up with TRBD1. V lost 4 bases and J lost 4; bases outside the gene matches: 2. CDR3 length: 14 amino acids. CDR1 LNHDA and CDR2 SQIVND come from the germline V gene (reference sequence). DNA of the CDR3: TGTGCCAGTAGTAGGACAGGGAGCACCGGGGAGCTGTTTTTT. As protein: CASSRTGSTGELFF.

This chain links TRBV29-1 with TRBJ2-2; 9 bases map to TRBD1. After removal of 3 bases from V and 1 base from J, the junction contained 6 bases not matched to a gene. Germline V gene sequence: CDR1 SQVTM, CDR2 ANQGSEA. The CDR3 contains 16 residues. CDR3 sequence reads: CSVEDRGLMNTGELFF. The CDR3 nucleotides are TGCAGCGTTGAGGACAGGGGCCTAATGAACACCGGGGAGCTGTTTTTT.

As DNA, the CDR3 is TGTGCTAGTGGTTCTCCGGGACTAGCGGGGGGGCTCCACAATGAGCAGTTCTTC. It yields the protein CASGSPGLAGGLHNEQFF. This chain connects TRBV12-5 to TRBJ2-1, with 16 bases fitting TRBD2. V gave up 4 bases and J gave up 5 bases; unmatched junction bases: 8. The CDR3 is made up of 18 amino acids. CDR1 and CDR2 (germline): LGHNT, FRNRAP.

This clone has just one count. This chain uses TRBV28 with TRBJ2-7; weak D call: TRBD1 (6 bases). CDR3 length: 13 residues. V lost 5 bases and J 3 bases, leaving 11 bases between the germline ends. Germline CDR1 MDHEN, CDR2 SYDVKM. As DNA, the CDR3 is TGTGCCAGCAGTCTGACAGGCTTCTACGAGCAGTACTTC. It translates to CASSLTGFYEQYF. The full variable domain, rest sourced from reference TRBV28 and TRBJ2-7, is DVKVTQSSRYLVKRTGEKVFLECVQDMDHENMFWYRQDPGLGLRLIYFSYDVKMKEKGDIPEGYSVSREKKERFSLILESASTNQTSMYLCASSLTGFYEQYFGPGTRLTVT.

J is TRBJ2-7 and V is TRBV4-1; D may be TRBD1 (6 bases). With 0 bases removed from V and 3 bases from J, the gap between germline ends came to 15 bases. Germline loops: CDR1 MGHRA, CDR2 YSYEKL. The CDR3 runs 16 residues. The CDR3 nucleotides read TGCGCCAGCAGCCAAGACCCACAGGGATCTTACTACGAGCAGTACTTC. Its protein product is CASSQDPQGSYYEQYF.

This chain connects TRBV2 to TRBJ2-7; TRBD2 aligns across 10 bases. Germline V lookup: CDR1 SNHLY, CDR2 FYNNEI. The V and J ends lost 1 base and 2 bases, in that order; junction bases with no gene match: 5. This CDR3 has 16 amino acids. In DNA, the CDR3 is TGTGCCAGCAGTGAAGAAGCGGGGGGGCACACCTACGAGCAGTACTTC. Its translation is CASSEEAGGHTYEQYF.

The rearrangement joins TRBV25-1 to TRBJ2-2; 7 positions agree with TRBD2. This CDR3 is 16 amino acids long. Germline V gives CDR1 MGHDK, CDR2 SYGVNS. With 1 base clipped from V and 2 bases from J, the junction kept 4 bases outside the gene matches. CDR3 sequence: CASSEWEGSNTGELFF. Written as DNA, the CDR3 is TGTGCCAGCAGTGAATGGGAGGGTTCTAACACCGGGGAGCTGTTTTTT.

In nucleotides, the CDR3 is TGTGCCAGCAGCCGCTCCGGGGGAACCTACGAGCAGTACTTC. It codes for CASSRSGGTYEQYF. J is TRBJ2-7 and V is TRBV11-3, with D maybe TRBD2 (6 bases). CDR3 length: 14 residues. The germline V and J ends were trimmed by 5 bases and 2 bases, with 13 bases remaining between them. Germline V lookup: CDR1 SGHNT, CDR2 YENEEA. The full variable domain, in which reference TRBV11-3 and TRBJ2-7 provide the parts outside the CDR3, is EAGVVQSPRYKIIEKKQPVAFWCNPISGHNTLYWYLQNLGQGPELLIRYENEEAVDDSQLPKDRFSAERLKGVDSTLKIQPAELGDSAVYLCASSRSGGTYEQYFGPGTRLTVT.

The gene calls are TRBV25-1 and TRBJ2-1; D might be TRBD2 (5 bases). Germline V lookup: CDR1 MGHDK, CDR2 SYGVNS. Deletions cut 4 bases from V and 0 bases from J, with 13 bases between. This CDR3 comprises 16 residues. CDR3 DNA sequence: TGTGCCAGCAGTGCCGAACTAGGGTACTCCTACAATGAGCAGTTCTTC. This gives the protein CASSAELGYSYNEQFF.

V gene TRBV4-1 combines with J gene TRBJ2-1, with 8 bases that match TRBD1. This CDR3 spans 13 amino acids. The V gene's germline CDR1 is MGHRA and CDR2 YSYEKL. J gave up 8 bases and V 3 bases, and 3 bases lay outside the gene matches. The CDR3 reads CASSHPQGDEQFF. CDR3 nucleotide sequence: TGCGCCAGCAGCCACCCACAGGGGGATGAGCAGTTCTTC.

The chain combines TRBV9 with TRBJ1-1; 9 positions agree with TRBD1. This CDR3 is 17 amino acids long. Looked up from germline, CDR1 is SGDLS and CDR2 is YYNGEE. Losses at the gene ends were 0 bases for V and 5 bases for J; bases not matched to a gene: 11. CDR3 bases: TGTGCCAGCAGCGTAGACCCGGGACAGGGTGTTAGGACTGAAGCTTTCTTT. The encoded protein is CASSVDPGQGVRTEAFF.

The chain has TRBV2 and TRBJ1-1, with 8 nucleotides matching TRBD1. This CDR3 region has 14 residues. V was clipped by 6 bases and J by 4 bases; unmatched bases: 7. Germline values: CDR1 SNHLY, CDR2 FYNNEI. The CDR3 here is CASRDGQGGTEAFF. For the CDR3, the DNA is TGTGCCAGCAGGGACGGACAGGGCGGCACTGAAGCTTTCTTT.

This clone occurred once. The junction shows a germline mismatch at one end, possibly a read error. The chain links TRBV10-3 to TRBJ1-2; 10 bases are a match to TRBD1. Germline V CDR1 and CDR2: ENHRY, SYGVKD. This CDR3 has 13 amino acids. The CDR3 coding sequence is TGTGCCGTCAGGACAGGGGGTAACTATGGCTACACCTTC. Translated, it gives CAVRTGGNYGYTF.

The genes are TRBV28 and TRBJ1-5; D possibly corresponds to TRBD1 (6 bases). Germline CDR1 and CDR2: MDHEN and SYDVKM. Trimming stripped 8 bases from V and 9 bases from J, with 17 bases between. The CDR3 runs to 13 residues. DNA for the CDR3: TGTGCCAGCCGGGACACCTACCTCTTGCCCCAGCATTTT. This encodes CASRDTYLLPQHF.

This clone occurred once. This sequence joins TRBV7-9 and TRBJ2-2; D may be TRBD2 (5 bases). Germline CDR1 reads SEHNR; CDR2 reads FQNEAQ (reference sequence). V dropped 5 bases and J dropped 5 bases, with 9 bases sitting between them. The CDR3 is made up of 13 amino acids. CDR3 in DNA: TGTGCCAGCAGCCCAGGACTTACCGGGGAGCTGTTTTTT. This encodes CASSPGLTGELFF.

This chain connects TRBV19 to TRBJ1-5; D uncertain. The germline gives CDR1 LNHDA, CDR2 SQIVND (reference sequence). The CDR3 is 14 amino acids. The V end lost 6 bases, the J end lost 0 bases, and 9 bases lay between the germline ends. CDR3 amino acids: CASRVQYSNQPQHF. The CDR3 DNA follows: TGTGCCAGTAGGGTCCAGTATAGCAATCAGCCCCAGCATTTT.

The chain recombines TRBV7-8 with TRBJ2-7; the match to TRBD2 covers 7 bases. Germline V gene sequence: CDR1 SGHVS, CDR2 FQNEAQ. With 6 bases clipped from V and 2 bases from J, the junction kept 10 bases outside the gene matches. This CDR3 spans 15 amino acids. CDR3 sequence: CASSLLGGRAYEQYF. DNA of the CDR3: TGTGCCAGCAGTCTTTTGGGCGGGAGAGCCTACGAGCAGTACTTC.

V and J are TRBV2 and TRBJ1-4, with 9 bases that match TRBD1. The CDR3 loop spans 15 amino acids. Per germline, CDR1 SNHLY and CDR2 FYNNEI. The ends lost 4 bases at V and 3 bases at J; junction bases unmatched: 3. Here the CDR3 DNA reads TGTGCCAGCAGTGGGACAGGGGTGTCTAATGAAAAACTGTTTTTT. Protein sequence: CASSGTGVSNEKLFF.

This clone was detected a few times. This chain connects TRBV19 to TRBJ1-5, with no clear D. V was clipped by 6 bases and J by 4 bases, with 19 bases between them. Germline CDR1 and CDR2: LNHDA and SQIVND (reference sequence). The CDR3 consists of 16 residues. The CDR3 bases are TGTGCCAGTAGGAAACAAGGACTGGGTCCTAATCAGCCCCAGCATTTT. Protein: CASRKQGLGPNQPQHF. Supplemented by reference TRBV19 and TRBJ1-5, the full variable domain reads DGGITQSPKYLFRKEGQNVTLSCEQNLNHDAMYWYRQDPGQGLRLIYYSQIVNDFQKGDIAEGYSVSREKKESFPLTVTSAQKNPTAFYLCASRKQGLGPNQPQHFGDGTRLSIL.

The chain links TRBV19 to TRBJ2-1; 10 positions match TRBD1. The germline V gene encodes CDR1 LNHDA and CDR2 SQIVND (reference sequence). The CDR3 totals 14 residues. J gave up 8 bases and V 6 bases, and 7 bases lay outside the gene matches. CDR3: CASSPGQGFDEQFF. As DNA, the CDR3 is TGTGCCAGTAGCCCGGGACAGGGGTTTGATGAGCAGTTCTTC.

The chain has TRBV4-1 and TRBJ2-1; the D gene is possibly TRBD1 (5 bases). Trimming took 0 bases from V and 3 from J, leaving 15 bases between them. CDR3 length: 17 residues. Per the germline V gene, CDR1 is MGHRA and CDR2 is YSYEKL. The chain's CDR3 is CASSQDWGRSGYNEQFF. CDR3 in DNA: TGCGCCAGCAGCCAAGATTGGGGCAGGTCGGGCTACAATGAGCAGTTCTTC.

The CDR3 DNA is TGTGCCAGCAGCCCGCTAGGTGAGGTTACCGGGGAGCTGTTTTTT. It is translated as CASSPLGEVTGELFF. The chain couples TRBV9 to TRBJ2-2; D gene unclear. The germline gives CDR1 SGDLS, CDR2 YYNGEE. This CDR3 comprises 15 residues. V was clipped by 4 bases and J by 5 bases, with 15 bases between them.

The chain links TRBV7-9 to TRBJ2-7, with TRBD2 matching over 8 bases. Trimming took 5 bases from V and 1 from J; bases not matched to a gene: 7. Germline CDR1 reads SEHNR; CDR2 reads FQNEAQ (reference sequence). CDR3 length: 15 amino acids. CDR3 DNA sequence: TGTGCCAGCAGCCTTCGGGAGGGAGGGTCCTACGAGCAGTACTTC. Translation: CASSLREGGSYEQYF.

This chain connects TRBV6-1 to TRBJ2-1; D perhaps matches TRBD1 (6 bases). Germline V gene data show CDR1 as MNHNS and CDR2 as SASEGT. V dropped 2 bases and J dropped 0 bases, with 11 bases sitting between them. The CDR3 is made up of 16 amino acids. The CDR3 here is CASSELTGSSYNEQFF. CDR3 DNA: TGTGCCAGCAGTGAACTTACAGGGAGCTCCTACAATGAGCAGTTCTTC.

The rearrangement uses TRBV7-3 and TRBJ2-3; 10 nucleotides line up with TRBD2. V was clipped by 10 bases and J by 2 bases; unmatched bases: 3. The CDR3 spans 13 residues. Germline lookup yields CDR1 SGHTA and CDR2 FQGTGA. CDR3 protein: CATGTSATDTQYF. CDR3 in DNA: TGTGCCACTGGGACTAGCGCCACAGATACGCAGTATTTT.

This clone has a handful of counts. The chain is built from TRBV18 and TRBJ1-6; TRBD1 might be the D (6 bases). This CDR3 is 18 amino acids long. Germline CDR1 KGHSH, CDR2 LQKENI. The germline V and J ends were trimmed by 1 base and 7 bases, with 20 bases remaining between them. CDR3 sequence: CASSPQVAGGVKNSPLHF. The CDR3 DNA follows: TGTGCCAGCTCACCACAGGTCGCTGGGGGCGTGAAGAATTCACCCCTCCACTTT.